This TCR beta chain was found in a study of radiation and T cells in renal cell carcinoma. On the study more broadly: Nephrectomy followed 15 Gy stereotactic body radiation by 4 weeks.

J was trimmed by 4 bases and V by 5 bases; bases with no gene match: 10. Germline V gene sequence: CDR1 SGHVS, CDR2 FNYEAQ. The length of the CDR3 is 15 residues. Profiling relied on immunoSEQ multiplex PCR, and the TCRdb table lists in-frame clones only, not all of them. The sample records roughly 60,000 clones, just over 75% being singletons. The time point is: blood 2 weeks post-SBRT. Indicated treatment: 15 Gy SBRT to primary tumor, nephrectomy 4 weeks later. Radiation-treated patients gave blood at baseline, week 2 and week 4. The tumor was a clear cell renal cell carcinoma. Details on this clone: The antigen is unknown.

Study findings and constraints: In blood, top tumor clones expanded by 2 weeks, shrinking by 4.

The chain employs TRBV7-6 and TRBJ1-2; 7 positions agree with TRBD1. The starting material was blood, obtained from a patient whose treatment included radiotherapy and nephrectomy. The receptor comes from a man in his sixties with renal cell carcinoma. CDR3 sequence: CASSPRGADSYGYTF. The CDR3 coding sequence is TGTGCCAGCAGCCCCAGGGGGGCAGATAGCTATGGCTACACCTTC. The full variable domain, completed using reference TRBV7-6 and TRBJ1-2, is GAGVSQSPRYKVTKRGQDVALRCDPISGHVSLYWYRQALGQGPEFLTYFNYEAQQDKSGLPNDRFSAERPEGSISTLTIQRTEQRDSAMYRCASSPRGADSYGYTFGSGTRLTVV.